These 19 T cell receptor beta chains originate from one sample sequenced in a study of neurological immune-mediated disorders. TCRdb reprocessed the 5' RACE reads with MiXCR, giving one entry per CDR3 protein. The sample lists around 50,000 distinct CDR3 sequences, approximately 14% occurring once. The time point is: longitudinal time-point 2. Sequenced: PBMCs. The receptor source for this set is a male donor with HTLV-1-associated myelopathy (HAM/TSP).

This clonotype came up many times. J is TRBJ2-5 and V is TRBV5-1; 13 bases match TRBD2. V was clipped by 0 bases and J by 0 bases; unmatched bases: 5. Per the germline V gene, CDR1 is SGHRS and CDR2 is YFSETQ. This CDR3 comprises 18 residues. DNA for the CDR3: TGCGCCAGCAGCTTGGGGACTAGCGGGGGTTATAACCAAGAGACCCAGTACTTC. Protein: CASSLGTSGGYNQETQYF.

This clonotype has ten or more counts. This chain connects TRBV20-1 to TRBJ2-4, with 7 positions matching TRBD2. The CDR3 is made up of 13 amino acids. V lost 7 bases, J lost 1 base, and 4 bases stayed unmatched. Germline CDR1 DFQATT, CDR2 SNEGSKA (reference sequence). The CDR3 loop reads CSGREVAKNIQYF. In nucleotides, the CDR3 is TGCAGTGGCCGGGAGGTGGCCAAAAACATTCAGTACTTC.

This clonotype was counted ten times or more. This rearrangement joins TRBV14 to TRBJ2-1, with TRBD2 matching over 11 bases. CDR3 size: 16 residues. Germline-derived CDR1 and CDR2 are SGHDN and FVKESK. With V trimmed by 4 bases and J by 3 bases, 5 bases remained unmatched. Here the CDR3 DNA reads TGTGCCAGCAGCCGAATCGGGACTAGCGGCTACAATGAGCAGTTCTTC. Amino acids: CASSRIGTSGYNEQFF.

This clonotype has ten or more counts. The V gene is TRBV5-5, the J gene TRBJ2-3; D gene unclear. Between the trimmed V and J ends, which lost 0 bases and 4 bases, there was a span of 12 bases. Per the germline V gene, CDR1 is SGHKS and CDR2 is YYEKEE (reference sequence). The CDR3 is 15 residues long. In DNA, the CDR3 is TGTGCCAGCAGCTTGGGGCCCCAAGACCCAGATACGCAGTATTTT. It is translated as CASSLGPQDPDTQYF.

This clonotype was counted at least ten times. The chain is built from TRBV11-3 and TRBJ2-7, with 10 bases lining up with TRBD1. CDR1 SGHNT and CDR2 YENEEA come from the germline V gene. V was clipped by 0 bases and J by 3 bases; unmatched bases: 11. This CDR3 contains 18 residues. The chain's CDR3 is CASSLDLQGTGESYEQYF. As DNA, the CDR3 is TGTGCCAGCAGCTTAGATCTGCAGGGGACAGGGGAAAGCTACGAGCAGTACTTC. Combining the CDR3 with reference TRBV11-3 and TRBJ2-7 gives the whole variable domain EAGVVQSPRYKIIEKKQPVAFWCNPISGHNTLYWYLQNLGQGPELLIRYENEEAVDDSQLPKDRFSAERLKGVDSTLKIQPAELGDSAVYLCASSLDLQGTGESYEQYFGPGTRLTVT.

This clonotype was observed at least ten times. V gene TRBV20-1 combines with J gene TRBJ2-1; possible D gene TRBD1, 5 bases. V shed 2 bases and J shed 2 bases, with 7 bases lying between them. CDR3 length equals 13 residues. Germline CDR1 and CDR2: DFQATT and SNEGSKA (reference sequence). CDR3 nucleotide sequence: TGCAGTGCTAGACAGGGTACCTACAATGAGCAGTTCTTC. It yields the protein CSARQGTYNEQFF.

Concerning this clonotype: This may be a read error: a much more frequent sequence differs by one nucleotide. This chain links TRBV10-3 with TRBJ1-6; tentative D call: TRBD1 (5 bases). Germline V lookup: CDR1 ENHRY, CDR2 SYGVKD. The CDR3 contains 15 residues. The CDR3: CAISEGGGPYSPLYF. CDR3 sequence (DNA): TGTGCCATCAGTGAGGGGGGAGGGCCGTATTCACCCCTCTACTTT.

This clonotype was recorded many times. J is TRBJ2-1 and V is TRBV7-2, with D maybe TRBD2 (7 bases). With 5 bases removed from V and 14 bases from J, the gap between germline ends came to 16 bases. Germline CDR1 SGHTA, CDR2 FQGNSA. The CDR3 is 12 amino acids. As DNA, the CDR3 is TGTGCCAGCAGCGTAGGGAGGGGGGTTAAGTTCTTC. This gives the protein CASSVGRGVKFF.

Details on this clonotype: Sequence at one end of the junction differs from germline and may be a read error. The CDR3 bases are TGTGCCAGCAGCTTAGACGGGCCGCTATCGAAGAACTTC. Translating it yields CASSLDGPLSKNF. The chain recombines TRBV7-9 with TRBJ2-7; D is uncertain. The CDR3 spans 13 residues. The germline gives CDR1 SEHNR, CDR2 FQNEAQ (reference sequence).

This clonotype was recorded many times. V is TRBV6-2 or TRBV6-3 and J is TRBJ1-2; D is uncertain. The V and J ends lost 2 bases and 2 bases respectively, with 12 bases between them. The CDR3 runs 15 residues. CDR1 and CDR2 (germline): MNHEY, SVGEGT. CDR3 sequence reads: CASSYGPKGNYGYTF. The CDR3 bases are TGTGCCAGCAGTTACGGGCCGAAAGGGAACTATGGCTACACCTTC.

This clonotype showed up many times. V and J are TRBV2 and TRBJ2-1; 12 bases fit TRBD2. Germline CDR1 SNHLY, CDR2 FYNNEI. V lost 7 bases and J lost 4; bases outside the gene matches: 8. This CDR3 has 16 amino acids. CDR3 nucleotide sequence: TGTGCCAGCATTCTCGAACTAGCGGGGGGATACAATGAGCAGTTCTTC. Translation: CASILELAGGYNEQFF.

This clonotype was counted ten times or more. The chain recombines TRBV20-1 with TRBJ1-1, with 8 bases fitting TRBD1. This CDR3 contains 13 residues. V dropped 6 bases and J dropped 7; count of bases not matched to a gene: 10. Germline assignment: CDR1 DFQATT and CDR2 SNEGSKA (reference sequence). In DNA form, the CDR3 reads TGCAGTGCGCGCCGACAGGGGCCCGGTGAAGCTTTCTTT. Amino acid sequence: CSARRQGPGEAFF.

This clonotype was counted many times. The V gene is TRBV27, the J gene TRBJ1-6; no firm D call. The CDR3 extends over 15 amino acids. The V gene lost 3 bases and the J gene lost 7 bases, with 13 bases spanning the gap. Germline V CDR1 and CDR2: MNHEY, SMNVEV (reference sequence). CDR3 sequence (DNA): TGTGCCAGCAGTTTTGAGGGAAGAGGGAATTCACCCCTCCACTTT. Protein sequence: CASSFEGRGNSPLHF.

This clonotype was counted at least ten times. The chain employs TRBV5-1 and TRBJ1-5; no clear D gene. Germline CDR1 and CDR2: SGHRS and YFSETQ. This CDR3 region has 13 residues. Trimming shortened V by 2 bases and J by 3 bases, and 6 bases separated the two germline ends. CDR3 protein: CASSFGNNQPQHF. DNA for the CDR3: TGCGCCAGCAGCTTCGGGAACAATCAGCCCCAGCATTTT.

This clonotype was detected ten times or more. V gene TRBV4-3 combines with J gene TRBJ1-4; no firm D call. The CDR3 is 14 residues long. CDR1 is LGHNA, CDR2 YSLEER, per germline. V lost 4 bases, J lost 6 bases, and 12 bases lay in between. This chain's CDR3 is CASSPGSLDEKLFF. The DNA of the CDR3 is TGCGCCAGCAGCCCCGGGTCTCTTGATGAAAAACTGTTTTTT.

This clonotype came up many times. This sequence joins TRBV20-1 and TRBJ2-7, with no clear D. Germline loops: CDR1 DFQATT, CDR2 SNEGSKA (reference sequence). V lost 5 bases, J lost 7 bases, and 18 bases lay in between. CDR3 size: 13 residues. CDR3 bases: TGCAGTGCTCCCGGGCCCCGATATAGGGAGCAGTACTTC. Protein product: CSAPGPRYREQYF.

This clonotype was detected many times. The DNA for the CDR3 is TGTGCCAGCAGGCACAGGGGCGCCTACGAGCAGTACTTC. It yields the protein CASRHRGAYEQYF. The chain couples TRBV5-6 to TRBJ2-7; the match to TRBD1 covers 7 bases. With V trimmed by 5 bases and J by 2 bases, 4 bases remained unmatched. CDR1 SGHDT and CDR2 YYEEEE come from the germline V gene. This CDR3 has 13 residues.

This clonotype was recorded many times. The chain is built from TRBV5-1 and TRBJ1-1, with 7 bases fitting TRBD1. Germline CDR1 SGHRS, CDR2 YFSETQ. V was clipped by 4 bases and J by 0 bases; unmatched bases: 6. The CDR3 contains 15 residues. CDR3 region: CASSPAGGMNTEAFF. CDR3 DNA: TGCGCCAGCAGCCCCGCAGGGGGAATGAACACTGAAGCTTTCTTT.

This clonotype was seen repeatedly, ten times or more. This chain uses TRBV5-1 with TRBJ2-7, with D unclear. Germline V gene data show CDR1 as SGHRS and CDR2 as YFSETQ. This CDR3 is built from 15 residues. Trimming took off 4 bases at V and 4 bases at J, with 18 bases between the two ends. Here the CDR3 reads CASSPGRGRLYEQYF. The CDR3 DNA reads as TGCGCCAGCAGCCCGGGCCGCGGCAGGCTGTACGAGCAGTACTTC.